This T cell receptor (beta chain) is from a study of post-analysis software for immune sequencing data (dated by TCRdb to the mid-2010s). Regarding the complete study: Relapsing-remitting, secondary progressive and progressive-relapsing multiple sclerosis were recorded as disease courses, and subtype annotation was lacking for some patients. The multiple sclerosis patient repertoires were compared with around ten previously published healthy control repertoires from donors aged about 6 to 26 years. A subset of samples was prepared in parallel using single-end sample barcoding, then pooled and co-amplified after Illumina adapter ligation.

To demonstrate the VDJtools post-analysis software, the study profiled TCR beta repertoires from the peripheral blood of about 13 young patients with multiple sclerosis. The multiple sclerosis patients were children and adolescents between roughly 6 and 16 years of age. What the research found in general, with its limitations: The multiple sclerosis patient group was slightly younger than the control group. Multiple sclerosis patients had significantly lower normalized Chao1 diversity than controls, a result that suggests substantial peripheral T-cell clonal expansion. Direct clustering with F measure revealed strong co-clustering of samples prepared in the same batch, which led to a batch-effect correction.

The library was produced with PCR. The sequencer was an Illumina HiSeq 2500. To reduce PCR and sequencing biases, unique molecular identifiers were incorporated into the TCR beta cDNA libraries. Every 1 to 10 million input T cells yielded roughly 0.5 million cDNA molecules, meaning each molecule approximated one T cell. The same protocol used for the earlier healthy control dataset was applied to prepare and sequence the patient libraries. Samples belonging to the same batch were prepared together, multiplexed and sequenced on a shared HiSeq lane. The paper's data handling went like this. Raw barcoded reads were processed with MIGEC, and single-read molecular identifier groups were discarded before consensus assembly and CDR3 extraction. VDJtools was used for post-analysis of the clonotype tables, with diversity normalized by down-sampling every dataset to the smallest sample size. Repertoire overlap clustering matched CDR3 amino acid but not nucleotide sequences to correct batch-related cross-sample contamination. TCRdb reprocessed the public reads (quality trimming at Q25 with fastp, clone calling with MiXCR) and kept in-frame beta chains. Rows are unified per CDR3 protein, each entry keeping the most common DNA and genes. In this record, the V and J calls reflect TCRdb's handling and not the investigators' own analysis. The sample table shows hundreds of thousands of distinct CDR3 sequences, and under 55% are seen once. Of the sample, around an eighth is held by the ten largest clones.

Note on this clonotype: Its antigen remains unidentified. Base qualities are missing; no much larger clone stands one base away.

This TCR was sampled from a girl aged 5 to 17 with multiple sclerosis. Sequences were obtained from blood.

The CDR3: CASSSSAGGGGANVLTF. The DNA sequence is TGTGCCAGCAGCTCCTCAGCGGGAGGTGGTGGGGCCAACGTCCTGACTTTC. The V gene is TRBV7-9 and the J gene is TRBJ2-6; TRBD2 matches 9 bases in the middle. The V end gives up 4 bases and the J end 3 bases, leaving 7 bases in the junction not matched to a gene. The CDR3 runs 17 amino acids, cysteine and phenylalanine included. The retained sequence is limited to the CDR3, 51 bases, with the frame set at the first base. The germline V gene (reference sequence) specifies SEHNR as CDR1 and FQNEAQ as CDR2.